In its sample, the clone carrying this T cell receptor (beta chain) was seen many times. Its antigen remains unidentified. The record originates from a study of Graves' ophthalmopathy and Graves' hyperthyroidism. Lactation, pregnancy, uncontrolled infections and other autoimmune diseases were all grounds for excluding patients. Beta-chain TCR CDR3 regions were amplified from RNA transcripts. HTBI-primed first-round RT-PCR preceded second-round multiplex PCR. TCRdb reanalysed the multiplex PCR reads using MiXCR and keeps one entry per CDR3 protein. The sample contains 560,000 or so distinct CDR3 sequences, just under 40% of which appear only once. Study observations and caveats: Most thyroid clonotypes expanded beyond 0.001 frequency were also found in blood.

The CDR3 is made up of 16 amino acids. V was cut by 3 bases and J by 0 bases, with 11 bases left in between. The germline V gene has CDR1 KGHDR and CDR2 SFDVKD. Input material: peripheral blood or thyroid tissue (not recorded which). This receptor was obtained from an adult man with Graves' hyperthyroidism. This chain connects TRBV24-1 to TRBJ1-5, with D unresolved. The CDR3 loop is CATSDTETGSNQPQHF. In DNA, the CDR3 is TGTGCCACCAGTGATACGGAGACGGGTAGCAATCAGCCCCAGCATTTT.